This T cell receptor beta chain is from a study of cytomegalovirus exposure and HLA in healthy donors. This CDR3 has 15 residues. Per the germline V gene, CDR1 is MNHEY and CDR2 is SVGAGI. The V gene lost 5 bases and the J gene lost 2 bases, with 15 bases spanning the gap. PCR primers comprised 60 Vbeta and 13 Jbeta primers. The data were produced by immunoSEQ multiplex PCR, yet TCRdb's version contains in-frame clones alone and is incomplete. Of some 140,000 clones listed, 60% to 85% are singletons. V is TRBV6-5 and J is TRBJ1-1; TRBD1 is a possible D gene (6 bases). Sequences were obtained from PBMCs. This sequence was found in a woman aged 35 to 49 in good health and CMV-seronegative. CDR3 residues: CASSLTGRGNTEAFF. DNA for the CDR3: TGTGCCAGCAGTCTTACAGGGAGAGGAAACACTGAAGCTTTCTTT.